This TCR beta chain was sequenced for a study of long-term antiretroviral therapy in people with HIV. Looking at the study overall: The oldest specimens predate the 2015 immediate-ART recommendation by about a decade. Study observations and caveats: Despite increasing after ART, diversity remained lower than that of transplant donor controls. Therapy changes, viral resistance and ART adherence were not documented in the available data. Dominance of pre-ART expanded clones persisted, fluctuating and often declining after ART.

Points on this clone: Its antigen is currently unknown.

An immunoSEQ assay, version v3.0, was performed at survey level. Repertoires were generated with immunoSEQ multiplex PCR, while TCRdb's copy carries only in-frame clones and drops some. In the table there are around 30,000 clones, nearly 95% of which are singletons. This CDR3 contains 15 residues. Germline V gene sequence: CDR1 SGHRS, CDR2 YFSETQ. With 4 bases removed from V and 5 bases from J, the gap between germline ends came to 15 bases. This TCR was recovered from a man between 35 and 55 years old with HIV. The specimen comprised unsorted PBMCs, sampled 6.2 years after starting antiretroviral therapy. This chain uses TRBV5-1 with TRBJ2-2; D may be TRBD2 (5 bases). CDR3 residues: CASSLDTRGTGELFF. In nucleotides, the CDR3 is TGCGCCAGCAGCCTTGACACAAGAGGGACCGGGGAGCTGTTTTTT.